Following are 30 T cell receptor beta chains from one sample sequenced in a study of human T cells and chemical hapten exposure. MiXCR, run by TCRdb on the RACE reads, gives a single entry per CDR3 protein. Found here are more than 100,000 distinct CDR3 sequences, around 11% of them singletons; the top ten hold around 2.2%. Noted time point: patch test 3, about 24 weeks after DPC sensitization. This sample's treatment: therapeutic diphenylcyclopropenone sensitization with weekly scalp DPC. The sequences come from whole blood, collected in connection with sensitization to the hapten diphenylcyclopropenone (DPC). All receptors derive from a woman aged 45 to 65 with alopecia areata. Some clones in this sample may be carry-over from other donors' samples.

The chain is built from TRBV2 and TRBJ2-7, with TRBD1 identical over 7 bases. The CDR3 spans 15 residues. V was clipped by 8 bases and J by 0 bases; unmatched bases: 10. Germline-derived CDR1 and CDR2 are SNHLY and FYNNEI. The CDR3 DNA sequence: TGTGCCAGCGGGAGAAGGACAGGCGTCTCCTACGAGCAGTACTTC. This sequence encodes CASGRRTGVSYEQYF.

This clonotype was seen more than once but under ten times. The genes are TRBV6-5 and TRBJ1-1; D remains ambiguous. Germline assignment: CDR1 MNHEY and CDR2 SVGAGI. CDR3 length: 15 amino acids. Trimming left V 0 bases short and J 0 bases short, with 8 bases between. CDR3 sequence reads: CASSYSAAMNTEAFF. As DNA, the CDR3 is TGTGCCAGCAGTTACTCCGCGGCCATGAACACTGAAGCTTTCTTT.

V and J are TRBV28 and TRBJ1-2; 8 nucleotides line up with TRBD1. This CDR3 comprises 15 residues. V lost 11 bases and J lost 4; bases outside the gene matches: 15. Germline V CDR1 and CDR2: MDHEN, SYDVKM. CDR3 loop: CASGDRIPSGYGYTF. DNA for the CDR3: TGTGCCTCCGGGGACAGGATTCCTAGCGGCTATGGCTACACCTTC.

The chain recombines TRBV6-5 with TRBJ2-3; no clear D gene. Germline CDR1 and CDR2: MNHEY and SVGAGI. The V and J ends lost 3 bases and 2 bases respectively, with 6 bases between them. There are 13 residues in the CDR3. In DNA form, the CDR3 reads TGTGCCAGCAGTTATGGTTACACAGATACGCAGTATTTT. Amino acids: CASSYGYTDTQYF.

CDR3 region: CASSLAQGEAFF. For the CDR3, the DNA is TGTGCCAGCAGCTTAGCGCAAGGGGAAGCTTTCTTT. This chain joins TRBV7-9 and TRBJ1-1; D remains unclear. The V end was cut by 0 bases, the J end by 8 bases, with 7 bases between. CDR3 length: 12 amino acids. CDR1 SEHNR and CDR2 FQNEAQ come from the germline V gene (reference sequence).

This clonotype has just a few counts. This sequence joins TRBV25-1 and TRBJ2-1; possible D gene TRBD1, 6 bases. V lost 5 bases to trimming and J lost 4 bases, with 12 bases between them. This CDR3 is built from 14 residues. Germline V lookup: CDR1 MGHDK, CDR2 SYGVNS. CDR3 region: CASSSWTVYNEQFF. CDR3 coding DNA: TGTGCCAGCAGTTCATGGACAGTTTACAATGAGCAGTTCTTC.

This clonotype was seen ten or more times. This sequence joins TRBV20-1 and TRBJ2-3, with D uncertain. CDR3 length: 14 amino acids. Trimming pared 5 bases from V and 0 bases from J, leaving 12 bases between. In germline, CDR1 is DFQATT, CDR2 SNEGSKA (reference sequence). The CDR3 spells CSAPPVLSTDTQYF. Here the CDR3 DNA reads TGCAGTGCTCCGCCGGTCCTTAGCACAGATACGCAGTATTTT.

A note on this clonotype: One end of the junction fails to match germline, which may point to a read error. The V call is TRBV4-3, the J call TRBJ2-5, with 7 nucleotides matching TRBD1. Looked up from germline, CDR1 is LGHNA and CDR2 is YSLEER. This CDR3 has 11 residues. The CDR3 bases are TGCGCCAGCAGCCCGGACAGGTCCCCTGTCTTC. This codes for CASSPDRSPVF.

The CDR3 bases are TGTGCCAGCAGTTTCCCTAAGGGGGCTAACTATGGCTACACCTTC. Protein sequence: CASSFPKGANYGYTF. This chain uses TRBV12-3 or TRBV12-4 with TRBJ1-2, with a weak D call TRBD1 (6 bases). The CDR3 is made up of 15 amino acids. Trimming took off 3 bases at V and 0 bases at J, with 11 bases between the two ends.

Comment on this clonotype: The conserved final phenylalanine or tryptophan is absent from the CDR3, which likely points to a read error. The chain uses TRBV7-9 and TRBJ2-3; 9 bases agree with TRBD2. The CDR3 sequence is 17 residues long. The V gene's germline CDR1 is SEHNR and CDR2 FQNEAQ (reference sequence). J lost 6 bases, V lost 5 bases, and 15 bases had no gene match. This CDR3 reads CASSHRPQRGARDTQYL. The CDR3 DNA is TGTGCCAGCAGCCACAGGCCTCAGCGGGGGGCCCGGGATACGCAGTATTTG.

This clonotype was detected a few times. The rearrangement links TRBV10-3 to TRBJ2-3, with D maybe TRBD1 (6 bases). Germline V lookup: CDR1 ENHRY, CDR2 SYGVKD. V lost 0 bases, J lost 1 base, and 11 bases lay in between. This CDR3 is built from 16 residues. The CDR3 sequence is CAISESNRAGTDTQYF. Written as DNA, the CDR3 is TGTGCCATCAGTGAGTCGAACAGGGCCGGCACAGATACGCAGTATTTT.

The CDR3 spells CASSRPSGAAYEQYF. CDR3 sequence (DNA): TGTGCCAGCAGTAGGCCCAGCGGGGCAGCCTACGAGCAGTACTTC. This chain uses TRBV28 with TRBJ2-7; TRBD2 matches 7 bases. Germline assignment: CDR1 MDHEN and CDR2 SYDVKM. The CDR3 extends over 15 amino acids. V was pared by 5 bases and J by 2 bases, with 9 bases of the junction left unmatched.

This clonotype was recorded a few times. The chain links TRBV12-3 or TRBV12-4 to TRBJ1-5; TRBD1 is a possible D gene (5 bases). V shed 1 base and J shed 7 bases, with 14 bases lying between them. The length of the CDR3 is 15 residues. CDR3 residues: CASSLEFRANQPQHF. Written as DNA, the CDR3 is TGTGCCAGCAGTTTAGAGTTCAGGGCCAACCAGCCCCAGCATTTT.

This clonotype came up many times. This sequence joins TRBV5-1 and TRBJ1-5; D is unclear. Germline V gene sequence: CDR1 SGHRS, CDR2 YFSETQ. V was trimmed by 7 bases and J by 3 bases, leaving 11 bases between them. The CDR3 totals 13 residues. The CDR3 loop reads CASSQVPNQPQHF. The CDR3 nucleotides are TGCGCCAGCTCCCAAGTCCCCAATCAGCCCCAGCATTTT.

This clonotype was counted a few times. The chain combines TRBV5-6 with TRBJ1-5; 7 nucleotides match TRBD1. This CDR3 has 14 amino acids. Germline trimming cut 3 bases from V and 5 bases from J; bases unmatched to any gene: 5. Germline V gene sequence: CDR1 SGHDT, CDR2 YYEEEE. CDR3: CASSSTGMHQPQHF. The CDR3 DNA is TGTGCCAGCAGCTCGACAGGGATGCATCAGCCCCAGCATTTT.

The chain employs TRBV28 and TRBJ2-5; 12 nucleotides agree with TRBD2. CDR3 length: 16 residues. Trimming took 5 bases from V and 5 from J; bases not matched to a gene: 9. Germline lookup yields CDR1 MDHEN and CDR2 SYDVKM. In nucleotides, the CDR3 is TGTGCCAGCAGTCCCCGACTAGCGGGAGTCGGGGAGACCCAGTACTTC. The encoded protein is CASSPRLAGVGETQYF.

This chain joins TRBV10-3 and TRBJ2-3, with 14 bases fitting TRBD2. Germline CDR1 reads ENHRY; CDR2 reads SYGVKD. The length of the CDR3 is 17 residues. Trimming removed 0 bases from V and 3 bases from J; junction bases left unmatched: 2. CDR3 nucleotides: TGTGCCATCAGTGAGTCCAGGACTAGCGGGGGGACAGATACGCAGTATTTT. This sequence encodes CAISESRTSGGTDTQYF.

This clonotype has a count of ten or more. J is TRBJ1-3 and V is TRBV18; D is ambiguous. Per the germline V gene, CDR1 is KGHSH and CDR2 is LQKENI. The CDR3 is 16 residues long. Trimming pared 5 bases from V and 0 bases from J, leaving 14 bases between. CDR3 DNA: TGTGCCAGCTCATCCCCAAATCCGAGCTCTGGAAACACCATATATTTT. Amino acid sequence: CASSSPNPSSGNTIYF.

The rearrangement links TRBV7-2 to TRBJ2-1, with D perhaps TRBD2 (6 bases). The V end lost 4 bases, the J end lost 10 bases, and 14 bases lay between the germline ends. The CDR3 covers 13 residues. The germline V gene has CDR1 SGHTA and CDR2 FQGNSA. CDR3 nucleotides: TGTGCCAGCAGCTGTGGGGGAGGTCGGGAGCAGTTCTTC. Translation: CASSCGGGREQFF.

In this sample, this clonotype turned up many times. J is TRBJ2-1 and V is TRBV20-1; D remains unclear. Trimming shortened V by 2 bases and J by 10 bases, and 15 bases separated the two germline ends. Germline values: CDR1 DFQATT, CDR2 SNEGSKA (reference sequence). CDR3 length equals 13 residues. CDR3 sequence reads: CSARPIDSWEQFF. Here the CDR3 DNA reads TGCAGTGCTAGACCTATTGATTCGTGGGAGCAGTTCTTC.

This clonotype was counted a few times. The chain recombines TRBV20-1 with TRBJ1-5; 10 bases fit TRBD1. V lost 2 bases, J lost 0 bases, and 13 bases stayed unmatched. The CDR3 consists of 19 residues. Germline V gene lookup returns CDR1 DFQATT and CDR2 SNEGSKA (reference sequence). The CDR3 nucleotides are TGCAGTGCTAGATTACGGCACCGGGACAGGGGTTATAGCAATCAGCCCCAGCATTTT. Encoded protein: CSARLRHRDRGYSNQPQHF.

This sequence joins TRBV27 and TRBJ1-4; TRBD1 might be the D (5 bases). Trimming shortened V by 8 bases and J by 5 bases, and 15 bases separated the two germline ends. The germline V gene encodes CDR1 MNHEY and CDR2 SMNVEV (reference sequence). The CDR3 spans 14 residues. The CDR3 DNA is TGTGCCAGCGGACCCAGTTGGGGGAATGAAAAACTGTTTTTT. This encodes CASGPSWGNEKLFF.

The table lists this clonotype with a few counts. This chain uses TRBV28 with TRBJ2-1, with D maybe TRBD2 (5 bases). V gave up 7 bases and J gave up 4 bases, with 11 bases separating them. Germline CDR1 is MDHEN and CDR2 is SYDVKM. The CDR3 length is 13 residues. Written as DNA, the CDR3 is TGTGCCAGCACCCCCCGGGGATACAATGAGCAGTTCTTC. This encodes CASTPRGYNEQFF.

This clonotype appeared a single time. In nucleotides, the CDR3 is TGTGCCAGCTCACCGACTAGCGACGGCACCGGGGAGCTGTTTTTT. Translation gives CASSPTSDGTGELFF. This rearrangement joins TRBV18 to TRBJ2-2, with 8 bases that match TRBD2. CDR3 size: 15 residues. Germline CDR1 and CDR2: KGHSH and LQKENI. J lost 4 bases, V lost 3 bases, and 4 bases had no gene match.

This clonotype was found a few times. The gene calls are TRBV7-2 and TRBJ2-7, with TRBD1 matching 9 bases. This CDR3 region has 13 residues. CDR1 and CDR2 (germline): SGHTA, FQGNSA. V was clipped by 6 bases and J by 3 bases; unmatched bases: 3. CDR3 sequence: CASRTGGSYEQYF. CDR3 in DNA: TGTGCCAGCAGGACAGGGGGTAGCTACGAGCAGTACTTC.

This clonotype was observed many times. The chain links TRBV4-1 to TRBJ2-7; D unresolved. The CDR3 sequence is 12 residues long. CDR1 and CDR2 from the germline V gene are MGHRA and YSYEKL. V lost 4 bases and J lost 3, with 7 bases in between. CDR3 coding DNA: TGCGCCAGCAGCCCGGACGGCTACGAGCAGTACTTC. Translated: CASSPDGYEQYF.

In this sample, this clonotype turned up a few times. The chain couples TRBV7-2 to TRBJ1-1, with D hard to call. The CDR3 sequence is 15 residues long. The V and J ends lost 1 base and 5 bases respectively, with 14 bases between them. CDR1 and CDR2 (germline): SGHTA, FQGNSA. CDR3 sequence: CASSLVEEVRTEAFF. CDR3 nucleotide sequence: TGTGCCAGCAGCTTAGTTGAGGAGGTCAGGACTGAAGCTTTCTTT.

Ten or more counts support this clonotype. This chain connects TRBV11-2 to TRBJ2-1; TRBD2 might be the D (5 bases). V dropped 3 bases and J dropped 2 bases, with 5 bases sitting between them. The CDR3 spans 13 residues. The germline CDR1 and CDR2 sequences are SGHAT and FQNNGV. CDR3 loop: CASSLEAYNEQFF. Written as DNA, the CDR3 is TGTGCCAGCAGCTTGGAGGCCTACAATGAGCAGTTCTTC.

V and J are TRBV28 and TRBJ2-3; D may be TRBD2 (5 bases). V gave up 4 bases and J gave up 1 base, with 15 bases separating them. Germline-derived CDR1 and CDR2 are MDHEN and SYDVKM. This CDR3 has 16 residues. The CDR3 nucleotides read TGTGCCAGCAGTTCCCTTCATGGGCGGGGCACAGATACGCAGTATTTT. Protein product: CASSSLHGRGTDTQYF.

This clonotype came up many times. The gene calls are TRBV20-1 and TRBJ2-5, with TRBD2 identical over 9 bases. CDR3 length: 15 residues. The J segment lost 3 bases and the V segment lost 5 bases, leaving 10 bases of the junction unmatched. Per the germline V gene, CDR1 is DFQATT and CDR2 is SNEGSKA (reference sequence). For the CDR3, the DNA is TGCAGTGCTCCCCAAGGTAGCGGGAGAGAAGAGACCCAGTACTTC. As protein: CSAPQGSGREETQYF.